This T cell receptor (beta chain) appears in the sequencing data of a study of neurological immune-mediated disorders. This clonotype occurred many times. TCRdb fed the 5' RACE reads into MiXCR, producing one record per CDR3 protein. Of tens of thousands of distinct CDR3 sequences in the sample, 2.5% were seen once. The unsorted libraries were made from 2 million PBMCs kept at -80 C. This sequence was found in a man aged 50-59 years with multiple sclerosis. Sequencing input: PBMCs.

In DNA, the CDR3 is TGTGCCAGCAGTTTATCCCACCCCACTGAAGCTTTCTTT. This translates into CASSLSHPTEAFF. V is TRBV28 and J is TRBJ1-1; D is ambiguous. The ends were cut back, 1 base at V and 4 bases at J, with 7 bases in the middle. Germline CDR1 is MDHEN and CDR2 is SYDVKM. The CDR3 spans 13 residues.